A selection of T cell receptor beta chains follows, all from one sample in a study of vaccination effects on CD4 cells after COVID-19. No antigen is known for these receptors. Assay used: immunoSEQ multiplex PCR; TCRdb lists only in-frame clones, some missing. Among approximately 30,000 clones listed, approximately 81% were seen once. The sample consisted of CD4+ T cells from PBMCs cultured without peptide, taken after COVID-19 vaccination. The receptors originated from a human donor who had a prior SARS-CoV-2 infection. Both conserved end residues are part of each CDR3. Fields, in order: D gene, clone size, J gene, V gene, CDR3 protein, CDR3 DNA. A D gene is named only where the DNA matches it firmly. Not all rows give a size; the values are once, few, many and, for expanded clones, a class.

>NA|NA|TRBJ1-2|TRBV5-4
CASSLVDRRDGYTF
TGTGCCAGCAGCTTGGTCGACAGGAGGGACGGCTACACCTTC
>NA|NA|TRBJ1-6|TRBV23-1
CASSQSWRQSSYNSPLHF
TGCGCCAGCAGTCAATCTTGGCGTCAGAGCTCCTATAATTCACCCCTCCACTTT
>NA|once|TRBJ2-7|TRBV19
CASSIGAGAAPHF
TGTGCCAGTAGTATTGGGGCCGGGGCGGCCCCGCACTTC
>NA|NA|TRBJ2-3|TRBV7-2
CASSLAGQIDTQYF
TGTGCCAGCAGCTTAGCGGGGCAGATAGATACGCAGTATTTT
>TRBD1|few|TRBJ1-6|TRBV11-2
CASRPQGAGGNSPLHF
TGTGCCAGCAGACCTCAGGGGGCAGGGGGCAATTCACCCCTCCACTTT
>NA|few|TRBJ2-3|TRBV27
CASNRRQFSTDTQYF
TGTGCCAGCAACCGAAGACAGTTTAGCACAGATACGCAGTATTTT
>NA|NA|TRBJ1-2|TRBV5-1
CASSDTEAYTF
TGCGCCAGCAGCGACACAGAAGCGTACACCTTC
>NA|NA|TRBJ2-7|TRBV11-2
CASSLGYSGSYEQYF
TGTGCCAGCAGCTTAGGGTATTCTGGGTCCTACGAGCAGTACTTC
>NA|NA|TRBJ2-3|TRBV7-9
CASSFVGLRDTQYF
TGTGCCAGCAGCTTTGTCGGCCTCAGGGATACGCAGTATTTT
>TRBD1|NA|TRBJ1-1|TRBV20-1
CSASTPRARQGAFGKGPEAFF
TGCAGTGCTAGTACGCCCCGGGCGCGGCAGGGGGCATTCGGAAAGGGTCCCGAAGCTTTCTTT
>NA|NA|TRBJ1-1|TRBV5-1
CASSLMSGVNTEAFF
TGCGCCAGCAGCTTGATGTCAGGGGTGAACACTGAAGCTTTCTTT
>NA|NA|TRBJ1-2|TRBV5-6
CASSPDSLGGYTF
TGTGCCAGCAGCCCTGACAGCCTCGGGGGCTACACCTTC
>NA|NA|TRBJ2-1|TRBV18
CASSRPYNEQFF
TGTGCCAGCTCACGGCCCTACAATGAGCAGTTCTTC
>NA|NA|TRBJ2-7|TRBV5-1
CASRDLMNSYEQYF
TGCGCCAGCAGGGACCTAATGAACTCCTACGAGCAGTACTTC
>NA|NA|TRBJ2-7|TRBV21-1
CASSLDVEQYF
TGTGCCAGCAGTTTGGACGTCGAGCAGTACTTC
>TRBD2|once|TRBJ2-1|TRBV7-2
CASSPGTSDREQFF
TGTGCCAGCAGCCCCGGGACTAGCGATCGTGAGCAGTTCTTC
>NA|few|TRBJ2-7|TRBV4-2
CASSVQGQSYEQYF
TGTGCCAGCAGTGTGCAAGGACAGTCATACGAGCAGTACTTC
>TRBD2|NA|TRBJ2-1|TRBV4-1
CASSQHTSGDYNEQFF
TGCGCCAGCAGCCAACATACTAGCGGGGACTACAATGAGCAGTTCTTC
>NA|NA|TRBJ1-1|TRBV7-3
CASSRGANTEAFF
TGTGCCAGCAGCAGAGGGGCGAACACTGAAGCTTTCTTT
>TRBD1|few|TRBJ2-7|TRBV18
CASSRDSFYEQYF
TGTGCCAGCTCCCGGGACAGCTTCTACGAGCAGTACTTC
>NA|NA|TRBJ2-1|TRBV6-2/TRBV6-3
CASSYWGNEQFF
TGTGCCAGCAGTTACTGGGGCAATGAGCAGTTCTTC
>TRBD1|NA|TRBJ1-4|TRBV2
CASRTGTGGPKLFF
TGTGCCAGCAGGACCGGGACAGGGGGCCCAAAACTGTTTTTT
>NA|NA|TRBJ1-1|TRBV7-7
CASSQGQGAEAFF
TGTGCTAGCAGCCAAGGGCAGGGAGCTGAAGCTTTCTTT
>TRBD2|NA|TRBJ2-3|TRBV11-3
CASSLSAGGGRADTQYF
TGTGCCAGCAGCTTATCGGCAGGCGGGGGGCGCGCAGATACGCAGTATTTT
>TRBD1|NA|TRBJ1-1|TRBV18
CASSAQGQTRMNTEAFF
TGTGCCAGCTCAGCGCAGGGACAGACGAGGATGAACACTGAAGCTTTCTTT
>TRBD2|NA|TRBJ2-1|TRBV20-1
CSASFAGDSYNEQFF
TGCAGTGCTAGTTTCGCGGGAGATTCGTACAATGAGCAGTTCTTC
>NA|NA|TRBJ2-5|TRBV5-8
CASSTRAVRETQYF
TGTGCCAGCAGCACCCGGGCCGTTAGAGAGACCCAGTACTTC
>NA|NA|TRBJ2-1|TRBV7-2
CASSPIPGVNEQFF
TGTGCCAGCAGCCCGATCCCGGGGGTCAATGAGCAGTTCTTC
>NA|once|TRBJ1-3|TRBV5-1
CASSFGTLFDTIYF
TGCGCCAGCAGCTTTGGGACCCTTTTTGACACCATATATTTT
>NA|few|TRBJ1-3|TRBV11-3
CASSHRNTIYF
TGTGCCAGCAGCCACCGAAACACCATATATTTT
>NA|NA|TRBJ2-2|TRBV9
CAREPGSWGLVFRGYTGELFF
TGTGCCAGAGAACCCGGTAGTTGGGGACTAGTATTCAGGGGGTACACCGGGGAGCTGTTTTTT
>NA|NA|TRBJ1-5|TRBV4-2
CASSQAWTESNQPQHF
TGTGCCAGCAGCCAAGCTTGGACGGAAAGCAATCAGCCCCAGCATTTT
>NA|NA|TRBJ2-5|TRBV5-4
CASSLVGAQQETQYF
TGTGCCAGCAGCTTGGTTGGGGCCCAGCAAGAGACCCAGTACTTC
>NA|NA|TRBJ2-3|TRBV2
CASSGLADTQYF
TGTGCCAGCAGTGGACTAGCAGATACGCAGTATTTT
>NA|NA|TRBJ2-3|TRBV12-3/TRBV12-4
CASSLWGADTQYF
TGTGCCAGCAGTTTGTGGGGTGCAGATACGCAGTATTTT
>NA|NA|TRBJ1-2|TRBV12-5
CATGTFNNYGYTF
TGTGCCACCGGGACATTTAATAACTATGGCTACACCTTC
>TRBD2|NA|TRBJ2-1|TRBV7-9
CASSLLAGGGEQFF
TGTGCCAGCAGCTTGTTAGCGGGGGGGGGTGAGCAGTTCTTC
>NA|NA|TRBJ2-5|TRBV7-2
CASSRMLGVGRETQYF
TGTGCCAGCAGTAGAATGCTGGGAGTTGGTAGGGAGACCCAGTACTTC
>NA|NA|TRBJ1-2|TRBV5-3
CARSLVPNTILKPSNYGYTF
TGTGCCAGAAGCTTGGTCCCAAACACTATCCTGAAACCATCTAACTATGGCTACACCTTC
>NA|NA|TRBJ1-2|TRBV19
CASSIGGSDEYGYTF
TGTGCCAGTAGTATAGGGGGCAGCGATGAGTATGGCTACACCTTC
>TRBD2|NA|TRBJ2-5|TRBV6-5
CASSSTSQGYQETQYF
TGTGCCAGCAGTTCGACTAGCCAAGGGTACCAAGAGACCCAGTACTTC